The clone carrying this TCR beta chain was observed a few times. What it binds is not known. The table came from immunoSEQ multiplex PCR; TCRdb's copy has only in-frame clones and leaves some out. The table has under 20,000 clones, 55% to 80% seen once. The sample is drawn from a study of OX40 agonist ivuxolimab in advanced cancers. Trimming took 6 bases from V and 5 from J; bases not matched to a gene: 9. CDR1 and CDR2 from the germline V gene are ENHRY and SYGVKD. The CDR3 has 14 residues. Study-level findings and limits: People who partly responded at 0.1-3.0 mg/kg had some of the least clonal expansion seen. Specificity for antigen went undetermined in the expanded peripheral T cells.

Sample: CD4+ or CD8+ T cells sorted from blood, taken in a trial of the OX40 agonist ivuxolimab. This rearrangement joins TRBV10-3 to TRBJ2-5, with 7 bases identical to TRBD2. This clonotype was sampled from an adult with an advanced solid tumor such as melanoma, head and neck, liver or kidney cancer. The CDR3 sequence: CAIREAGEGETQYF. CDR3 in DNA: TGTGCCATCAGGGAGGCCGGGGAGGGTGAGACCCAGTACTTC.